This TCR beta chain was documented in a study of shared clonotypes between healthy human individuals (TCRdb year 2020). For context, the study as a whole: The cohort included three men and a couple of women between 18 and 49 years of age. For each donor, CD4 naive and CD4 memory were each run on three plates, CD8 naive on two plates, and CD8 memory on one plate. Blood TCR repertoires of five healthy adults were deeply sequenced to estimate repertoire size and the extent of clonotype sharing between individuals. To increase sequencing depth and limit assay-specific biases, TCR repertoire library preparation and sequencing were carried out by different laboratories using diverse techniques. Each donor's leukapheresis produced roughly between roughly 0.9 and 9 billion PBMCs.

Healthy HIV-negative adults with no recently reported acute infections or vaccinations were included as donors. All donors were Caucasian adults living in Nashville, Tennessee, USA. CD4+ T cells were enriched through magnetic negative selection, after which naive cells were positively selected on CD45RA and the remaining negative fraction served as the memory subset. Blood was collected by leukapheresis, and PBMCs were isolated by Ficoll-Histopaque density gradient centrifugation and then cryopreserved in liquid nitrogen vapor phase. Analytical flow cytometry was used to check the purity and quantity of each magnetically sorted T cell population. From each sorted fraction, genomic DNA was isolated and quantified by UV absorbance on a Nanodrop 2000c. Using the deep immunoSEQ assay, TCR CDR3 regions were amplified from genomic DNA by multiplex PCR. For each cell subset, the extracted genomic DNA was distributed evenly across all wells of several immunoSEQ 96-well plates, and each plate served as one replicate. For sorted subsets, roughly 200 ng of genomic DNA, equivalent to some 30,000 T cell genomes, went into each replicate PCR. The purified libraries were quantified using a Qubit 3.0 fluorometer, sized with a Bioanalyzer 2100, and then quantified again using the KAPA Library Quantification kit. Every immunoSEQ 96-well plate was sequenced on a separate single-read 150-cycle Illumina NextSeq 550 flow cell. In the original analysis: The immunoSEQ output contained only junctional sequences without quality scores, so filtering could not match that applied to full-length reads. To assign V/J genes and CDR3, sequences were annotated against IMGT germline references using PyIR, a Python wrapper for IgBLAST v1.9. Any read was removed if the V/J assignment was weak (E-value above 1e-6), the CDR3 was missing, or the read contained stop codons, out-of-frame junctions, or ambiguous translated residues. A V3J clonotype was defined by an identical inferred V gene, J gene, and CDR3 amino acid sequence. Percentage overlap between repertoires was calculated by dividing the number of shared unique clonotypes by the size of the smaller repertoire. RTK rarefaction, the Chao1 estimator, and Recon v2.1 estimates of unobserved clonotypes were used to assess repertoire richness. Generation probabilities were computed with OLGA for all TCRbeta clonotypes obtained by the gDNA method from several donors. The immuneACCESS repertoire file appears here via TCRdb, limited to in-frame rearrangements. These files lack a portion of the clones; in checked studies, under half of the deficit traces to unresolved V genes, and the cause of the others is not known. Clone size and V and J calls were adopted from that table, with D and trimming inferred from the DNA. Within this sample are approximately 2.5 million clones, with 93% of them counted one time only. Approximately 0.36% of the sample comes from the top ten.

The study at large found these results: The small number of donors limited the genetic and exposure-history diversity represented. Naive subsets generally had larger estimated clonotype richness than memory subsets. Sampling was limited to blood, and TCR repertoires in tissue likely differ from TCR repertoires in blood. Based on pairwise subsampling, the degree of clonotype sharing among donors was expected to be affected by sequencing depth. Approximately 5% of naive CD4, 3.5% of naive CD8, roughly 2.4% of memory CD4, and approximately 0.4% of memory CD8 clonotypes were shared across a few donors. Even with the large sequencing depth, rarefaction of the sorted-subset datasets indicated that sequencing was incomplete. Compared with non-shared clonotypes, clonotypes shared by all four sorted-subset donors had higher generation probabilities.

On this clone itself: What this receptor recognizes is not known. No quality values exist for individual bases; no much larger clone is one base distant.

This receptor was taken from a man between 18 and 35 years old in good health. Some clones in this sample may be carry-over from other donors' samples. The specimen sequenced was naive CD4+ T cells from PBMCs. Reading the label with the study, this specimen's cell subset or site is: CD45RA+ positively selected.

Read as DNA, the sequence is TGTGCCAGCACCGGGCGGGACAGGCGACCTAACGAGCAGTACTTC. Its protein product is CASTGRDRRPNEQYF. Recombination joined TRBV7-8 with TRBJ2-7; 8 nucleotides in the junction match TRBD1. Inclusive of the bounding cysteine and phenylalanine, the CDR3 is 15 residues long. CDR3 DNA is the only sequence kept; it has 45 bases, read in frame from the first base. For CDR1 and CDR2, the germline V gene lists SGHVS and FQNEAQ. V trim: 7 bases; J trim: 5 bases; unmatched bases: 13.